Listed below are T cell receptor beta chains from one sample, sequenced in a study of OX40 agonist ivuxolimab in advanced cancers. Profiling relied on immunoSEQ multiplex PCR, and the TCRdb table lists in-frame clones only, not all of them. The sample lists around 38,000 clones, 75% to 90% occurring once. The specimen comprised CD4+ or CD8+ T cells sorted from blood, sampled in a trial of the OX40 agonist ivuxolimab. Receptor source: an adult with an advanced solid tumor such as melanoma, head and neck, liver or kidney cancer. The CDR3 runs from the conserved cysteine through the conserved F or W. Fields, in order: V gene, D gene, clone size, CDR3 length, J gene, CDR3 DNA, CDR3 protein. D genes are given only for firm matches. A clone size is listed for some rows: how often the clone was seen (once, few, many), or a class if it is expanded.

v_gene: TRBV10-3; d_gene: TRBD1; abundance: -; len: 17; j_gene: TRBJ2-3; CDR3nt: TGTGCCATCAGTGAAACCGGGACAGGGGGCATCACAGATACGCAGTATTTT; CDR3aa: CAISETGTGGITDTQYF
v_gene: TRBV27; d_gene: -; abundance: -; len: 14; j_gene: TRBJ2-5; CDR3nt: TGTGCCAGCAGTTTATCCCGGGGCTCAGAGACCCAGTACTTC; CDR3aa: CASSLSRGSETQYF
v_gene: TRBV4-1; d_gene: -; abundance: -; len: 13; j_gene: TRBJ2-1; CDR3nt: TGCGCCAGCAGCCAAGGGGGGGGCGCCTCGCAGTTCTTC; CDR3aa: CASSQGGGASQFF
v_gene: TRBV2; d_gene: TRBD1; abundance: -; len: 16; j_gene: TRBJ1-3; CDR3nt: TGTGCCAGCAGTGACGGGACAGACCCCCCTGGAAACACCATATATTTT; CDR3aa: CASSDGTDPPGNTIYF
v_gene: TRBV9; d_gene: -; abundance: -; len: 16; j_gene: TRBJ2-7; CDR3nt: TGTGCCAGCAGCGCAACTCCCGGGACACCTTCCTACGAGCAGTACTTC; CDR3aa: CASSATPGTPSYEQYF
v_gene: TRBV2; d_gene: TRBD1; abundance: -; len: 18; j_gene: TRBJ1-1; CDR3nt: TGTGCCAGCAGTCTCCGACAGGGGGTGTTTCGAATGAACACTGAAGCTTTCTTT; CDR3aa: CASSLRQGVFRMNTEAFF
v_gene: TRBV7-9; d_gene: TRBD2; abundance: -; len: 16; j_gene: TRBJ2-1; CDR3nt: TGTGCCAGCAGCTCCTTAGCGGGAGTAACCAACAATGAGCAGTTCTTC; CDR3aa: CASSSLAGVTNNEQFF
v_gene: TRBV7-9; d_gene: -; abundance: -; len: 14; j_gene: TRBJ2-3; CDR3nt: TGTGCCAGCAGCTTACAGGGGGGAAGCGATACGCAGTATTTT; CDR3aa: CASSLQGGSDTQYF
v_gene: TRBV9; d_gene: TRBD1; abundance: once; len: 15; j_gene: TRBJ1-3; CDR3nt: TGTGCCAGCAGCGTAGCTGGGACAGGGTGGGACACCATATATTTT; CDR3aa: CASSVAGTGWDTIYF
v_gene: TRBV29-1; d_gene: -; abundance: once; len: 13; j_gene: TRBJ2-1; CDR3nt: TGCAGCGTTGTAGATAGGGGGGGCAATGAGCAGTTCTTC; CDR3aa: CSVVDRGGNEQFF
v_gene: TRBV7-6; d_gene: TRBD2; abundance: many; len: 13; j_gene: TRBJ2-7; CDR3nt: TGTGCCAGCAGCGTGAGCGGGAGCGCCGAGCAGTACTTC; CDR3aa: CASSVSGSAEQYF
v_gene: TRBV23-1; d_gene: TRBD2; abundance: -; len: 16; j_gene: TRBJ2-5; CDR3nt: TGCGCCAGCAGTCCTAGTCGACTAGCGGTCGGAGAGACCCAGTACTTC; CDR3aa: CASSPSRLAVGETQYF
v_gene: TRBV12-5; d_gene: -; abundance: -; len: 12; j_gene: TRBJ1-1; CDR3nt: TGTGCTAGTGGTTTGCTGAACACTGAAGCTTTCTTT; CDR3aa: CASGLLNTEAFF
v_gene: TRBV11-2; d_gene: -; abundance: -; len: 14; j_gene: TRBJ2-1; CDR3nt: TGTGCCACCCGAAGGAGACCAACGAACAATGAGCAGTTCTTC; CDR3aa: CATRRRPTNNEQFF
v_gene: TRBV9; d_gene: -; abundance: -; len: 14; j_gene: TRBJ2-1; CDR3nt: TGTGCCAGCAGCGAGGACTCAAGTTTCCATGAGCAGTTCTTC; CDR3aa: CASSEDSSFHEQFF
v_gene: TRBV4-1; d_gene: TRBD2; abundance: -; len: 16; j_gene: TRBJ2-3; CDR3nt: TGCGCCAGCAGCCACTCAGCCACAGCTAGCGGAGCAGCGCAGTATTTT; CDR3aa: CASSHSATASGAAQYF
v_gene: TRBV27; d_gene: -; abundance: once; len: 14; j_gene: TRBJ2-7; CDR3nt: TGTGCCAGCAGTTTGGTGGGCTCCTCCTACGAGCAGTACTTC; CDR3aa: CASSLVGSSYEQYF
v_gene: TRBV7-9; d_gene: -; abundance: once; len: 12; j_gene: TRBJ1-1; CDR3nt: TGTGCCAGCAGCTTACGAGTGGCTGAAGCTTTCTTT; CDR3aa: CASSLRVAEAFF
v_gene: TRBV28; d_gene: TRBD1; abundance: once; len: 13; j_gene: TRBJ1-5; CDR3nt: TGTGCCAGCAGTTTATGGGGGACAGAGCCCCAGCATTTT; CDR3aa: CASSLWGTEPQHF
v_gene: TRBV4-1; d_gene: -; abundance: -; len: 13; j_gene: TRBJ2-5; CDR3nt: TGCGCCAGCAGCCAATGGACGGCGGAGACCCAGTACTTC; CDR3aa: CASSQWTAETQYF
v_gene: TRBV30; d_gene: -; abundance: -; len: 14; j_gene: TRBJ2-7; CDR3nt: TGTGCCTGGAGGGGCCCGGACTCCTCCTACGAGCAGTACTTC; CDR3aa: CAWRGPDSSYEQYF
v_gene: TRBV4-3; d_gene: -; abundance: -; len: 13; j_gene: TRBJ1-2; CDR3nt: TGCGCCAGCAGCCAAGGAACAGTATATGGCTACACCTTC; CDR3aa: CASSQGTVYGYTF
v_gene: TRBV27; d_gene: -; abundance: -; len: 15; j_gene: TRBJ2-1; CDR3nt: TGTGCCAGCAGTTTAATGAGGGAAGTGAACAATGAGCAGTTCTTC; CDR3aa: CASSLMREVNNEQFF
v_gene: TRBV29-1; d_gene: -; abundance: -; len: 13; j_gene: TRBJ2-7; CDR3nt: TGCAGCGCCCGAGGAGGGGACACCTACGAGCAGTACTTC; CDR3aa: CSARGGDTYEQYF
v_gene: TRBV5-1; d_gene: TRBD2; abundance: -; len: 14; j_gene: TRBJ2-7; CDR3nt: TGCGCCAGCAGCTTTGGACTAGCAGGCTACGAGCAGTACTTC; CDR3aa: CASSFGLAGYEQYF
v_gene: TRBV9; d_gene: -; abundance: -; len: 12; j_gene: TRBJ2-2; CDR3nt: TGTGCCAGCAGCGTAGTAGCCGGGGAGCTGTTTTTT; CDR3aa: CASSVVAGELFF